Each of the 16 T cell receptor beta chains below was sequenced from the same sample in a study of PD-1 blockade in classical Hodgkin lymphoma. After autologous stem cell transplantation all patients relapsed, and prior brentuximab vedotin exposure differed between cohorts. Sequenced by immunoSEQ multiplex PCR; TCRdb stores in-frame clones only, minus some. The sample lists about 21,000 clones, more than 60% occurring once. The sequencing here drew on peripheral blood mononuclear cells (PBMCs), taken at baseline. These receptors were obtained from a human donor with classical Hodgkin lymphoma.

The rearrangement links TRBV5-1 to TRBJ2-5; D is ambiguous. CDR3 length equals 15 residues. V was trimmed by 0 bases and J by 2 bases, leaving 11 bases between them. Germline values: CDR1 SGHRS, CDR2 YFSETQ. In DNA, the CDR3 is TGCGCCAGCAGCTTGGAAAGCCTGTCACAAGAGACCCAGTACTTC. It is translated as CASSLESLSQETQYF.

The V and J genes are TRBV30 and TRBJ1-5; a possible D gene is TRBD1 (6 bases). The germline V gene has CDR1 GTSNPN and CDR2 SVGIG (reference sequence). The CDR3 runs 13 residues. Deletions cut 5 bases from V and 5 bases from J, with 13 bases between. The CDR3 coding sequence is TGTGCCTGGTCTGACAGGATCGATCAGCCCCAGCATTTT. Protein: CAWSDRIDQPQHF.

The V call is TRBV9, the J call TRBJ2-3; 8 bases fit TRBD2. Losses at the gene ends were 0 bases for V and 4 bases for J; bases not matched to a gene: 4. Looked up from germline, CDR1 is SGDLS and CDR2 is YYNGEE. This CDR3 comprises 15 residues. This CDR3 reads CASSVDGRAPDTQYF. DNA of the CDR3: TGTGCCAGCAGCGTAGACGGGAGGGCCCCAGATACGCAGTATTTT.

This chain uses TRBV5-1 with TRBJ2-1; D is uncertain. The germline gives CDR1 SGHRS, CDR2 YFSETQ. This CDR3 spans 14 amino acids. The ends were cut back, 0 bases at V and 7 bases at J, with 11 bases in the middle. The CDR3 spells CASSLDIPQNEQFF. The CDR3, as DNA: TGCGCCAGCAGCTTGGACATTCCGCAGAATGAGCAGTTCTTC. The whole variable domain, filled in from reference TRBV5-1 and TRBJ2-1, reads KAGVTQTPRYLIKTRGQQVTLSCSPISGHRSVSWYQQTPGQGLQFLFEYFSETQRNKGNFPGRFSGRQFSNSRSEMNVSTLELGDSALYLCASSLDIPQNEQFFGPGTRLTVL.

V is TRBV28 and J is TRBJ1-1, with TRBD1 as a possible D gene (6 bases). V shed 3 bases and J shed 3 bases, with 14 bases lying between them. Germline V gene lookup returns CDR1 MDHEN and CDR2 SYDVKM. CDR3 length: 15 amino acids. The CDR3 DNA follows: TGTGCCAGCAGTTTCGTGGGGGGCCGGGACACTGAAGCTTTCTTT. Translated, it gives CASSFVGGRDTEAFF.

This clone came up a few times. For the CDR3, the DNA is TGTGCCTGGAGTGTAACAGCTTATAATGAAAAACTGTTTTTT. Its translation is CAWSVTAYNEKLFF. The chain recombines TRBV30 with TRBJ1-4; D unclear. Trimming pared 0 bases from V and 4 bases from J, leaving 9 bases between. Germline lookup yields CDR1 GTSNPN and CDR2 SVGIG (reference sequence). This CDR3 is built from 14 residues. The whole variable domain, filled in from reference TRBV30 and TRBJ1-4, reads SQTIHQWPATLVQPVGSPLSLECTVEGTSNPNLYWYRQAAGRGLQLLFYSVGIGQISSEVPQNLSASRPQDRQFILSSKKLLLSDSGFYLCAWSVTAYNEKLFFGSGTQLSVL.

By share of the sample, this clone is medium-sized. The V call is TRBV29-1, the J call TRBJ2-4, with 9 bases aligning to TRBD2. The germline gives CDR1 SQVTM, CDR2 ANQGSEA. Germline trimming cut 7 bases from V and 11 bases from J; bases unmatched to any gene: 15. The CDR3 spans 14 residues. In nucleotides, the CDR3 is TGCAGCGCGGCCCTAGCGGGATTTTCCACGGTTCAGTACTTC. Translated: CSAALAGFSTVQYF.

V usage is TRBV5-5 and J usage is TRBJ1-1; no reliable D call. The CDR3 length is 13 residues. In germline, CDR1 is SGHKS, CDR2 YYEKEE (reference sequence). V lost 1 base and J lost 1, with 5 bases in between. CDR3 nucleotides: TGTGCCAGCAGCTTGCAAGGGAACACTGAAGCTTTCTTT. Translation: CASSLQGNTEAFF.

This clone was observed a few times. The chain is built from TRBV28 and TRBJ1-2, with 8 bases that match TRBD1. The V and J ends lost 6 bases and 2 bases, in that order; junction bases with no gene match: 5. The CDR3 runs 14 residues. Germline loops: CDR1 MDHEN, CDR2 SYDVKM. The CDR3 DNA is TGTGCCAGCAGCTCCGGACAGGGAAACTATGGCTACACCTTC. It encodes CASSSGQGNYGYTF.

The genes are TRBV4-3 and TRBJ1-1, with D tentatively TRBD1 (5 bases). This CDR3 region has 15 residues. The germline CDR1 and CDR2 sequences are LGHNA and YSLEER. The germline V and J ends were trimmed by 3 bases and 2 bases, with 13 bases remaining between them. The CDR3 nucleotides read TGCGCCAGCAGCCAGGCCGGGACCTTAAACACTGAAGCTTTCTTT. Its protein is CASSQAGTLNTEAFF.

The rearrangement links TRBV5-1 to TRBJ2-3; D gene uncertain. Between the trimmed V and J ends, which lost 2 bases and 2 bases, there was a span of 12 bases. CDR3 length equals 15 residues. Germline assignment: CDR1 SGHRS and CDR2 YFSETQ. Here the CDR3 reads CASSLRASNTDTQYF. DNA for the CDR3: TGCGCCAGCAGCTTACGGGCCTCCAACACAGATACGCAGTATTTT.

This clone was counted only a few times. The gene calls are TRBV6-5 and TRBJ1-2; no clear D. Germline V gene sequence: CDR1 MNHEY, CDR2 SVGAGI. CDR3 length: 14 residues. The V end was cut by 0 bases, the J end by 4 bases, with 9 bases between. The CDR3 loop reads CASSYSNVGYGYTF. DNA of the CDR3: TGTGCCAGCAGTTACTCGAATGTGGGCTATGGCTACACCTTC.

The chain has TRBV30 and TRBJ2-5; maybe TRBD2 (6 bases). Germline loops: CDR1 GTSNPN, CDR2 SVGIG (reference sequence). The CDR3 runs 12 residues. Trimming pared 7 bases from V and 2 bases from J, leaving 11 bases between. The CDR3, as DNA: TGTGCCTTGATGGGGGGACAAGAGACCCAGTACTTC. Its translation is CALMGGQETQYF. Combining the CDR3 with reference TRBV30 and TRBJ2-5 gives the whole variable domain SQTIHQWPATLVQPVGSPLSLECTVEGTSNPNLYWYRQAAGRGLQLLFYSVGIGQISSEVPQNLSASRPQDRQFILSSKKLLLSDSGFYLCALMGGQETQYFGPGTRLLVL.

This chain links TRBV6-1 with TRBJ1-4; the D is unclear. CDR1 and CDR2 from the germline V gene are MNHNS and SASEGT. This CDR3 contains 16 residues. V lost 1 base and J 7 bases, leaving 16 bases between the germline ends. The CDR3 spells CASSEGTVLGIEKLFF. The DNA for the CDR3 is TGTGCCAGCAGTGAAGGTACCGTTTTAGGTATTGAAAAACTGTTTTTT.

The gene calls are TRBV28 and TRBJ1-1, with D unclear. The V gene's germline CDR1 is MDHEN and CDR2 SYDVKM. V gave up 8 bases and J gave up 2 bases, with 15 bases separating them. The CDR3 is 14 amino acids. CDR3 region: CASVGVIRNTEAFF. CDR3 in DNA: TGTGCCAGCGTTGGCGTGATTCGTAACACTGAAGCTTTCTTT.

This clone was seen more than once but under ten times. V and J are TRBV28 and TRBJ1-6; D is perhaps TRBD1 (6 bases). From germline, CDR1 is MDHEN and CDR2 SYDVKM. The CDR3 is 17 amino acids. V was pared by 5 bases and J by 7 bases, with 21 bases between. The CDR3 DNA sequence: TGTGCCAGCAGTCCGGGGGGGGGCCCATATACGAATTCACCCCTCCACTTT. Translated: CASSPGGGPYTNSPLHF.